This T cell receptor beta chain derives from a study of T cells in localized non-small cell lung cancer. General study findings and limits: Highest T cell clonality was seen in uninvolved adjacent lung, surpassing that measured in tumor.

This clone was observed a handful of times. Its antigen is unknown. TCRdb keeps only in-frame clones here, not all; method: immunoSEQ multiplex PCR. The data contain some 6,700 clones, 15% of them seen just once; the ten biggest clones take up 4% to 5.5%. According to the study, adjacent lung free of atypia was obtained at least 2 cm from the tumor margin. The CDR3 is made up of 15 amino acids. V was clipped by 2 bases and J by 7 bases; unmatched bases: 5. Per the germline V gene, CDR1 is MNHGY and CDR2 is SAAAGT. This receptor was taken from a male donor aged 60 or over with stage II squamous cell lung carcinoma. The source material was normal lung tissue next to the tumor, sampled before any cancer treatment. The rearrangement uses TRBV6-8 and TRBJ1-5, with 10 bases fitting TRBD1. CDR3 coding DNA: TGTGCCAGCAGTTACCCGGGACAGGGGTGGCAGCCCCAGCATTTT. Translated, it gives CASSYPGQGWQPQHF.